A selection of T cell receptor beta chains follows, all from one sample in a study of cytomegalovirus exposure and HLA in healthy donors. Profiled with immunoSEQ multiplex PCR; TCRdb holds only in-frame clones, not every one. The sample has 45,000 to 60,000 clones, over 60% seen once. Specimen: PBMCs. The receptors were gathered from a woman in her forties or fifties in good health and CMV-seronegative. Both conserved end residues are part of each CDR3.

V gene: TRBV4-3; CDR3 protein: CASSPMRATTYEQYF
V gene: TRBV6-1; CDR3 protein: CALQRGGVNTGELFF
V gene: TRBV28; CDR3 protein: CASSLFGQGPHGYTF
V gene: TRBV6-4; CDR3 protein: CATGAQAGGPDTQYF
V gene: TRBV7-9; CDR3 protein: CASSLGYTSYEQYF
V gene: TRBV4-1; CDR3 protein: CASSQDRGEEKLFF
V gene: TRBV6-6; CDR3 protein: CASSYQGSGTEAFF
V gene: TRBV5-5; CDR3 protein: CASSLGHYEAFF
V gene: TRBV4-3; CDR3 protein: CASSQDRYGGAGNEQFF
V gene: TRBV2; CDR3 protein: CASSTQGSNTEAFF
V gene: TRBV4-2; CDR3 protein: CASSQRDRGLGNTIYF
V gene: TRBV14; CDR3 protein: CASSPTTSSGETQYF
V gene: TRBV29-1; CDR3 protein: CSVVGTVDRGRKDTQYF
V gene: TRBV7-3; CDR3 protein: CASSPTSGASYEQYF
V gene: TRBV6-1; CDR3 protein: CASRVQGNTEAFF
V gene: TRBV28; CDR3 protein: CASSLGLAGRQEQFF
V gene: TRBV14; CDR3 protein: CASSQQIAVNTEAFF
V gene: TRBV5-4; CDR3 protein: CASSLEGRAANGYTF
V gene: TRBV5-3; CDR3 protein: CARSLEFEPPYEQYF